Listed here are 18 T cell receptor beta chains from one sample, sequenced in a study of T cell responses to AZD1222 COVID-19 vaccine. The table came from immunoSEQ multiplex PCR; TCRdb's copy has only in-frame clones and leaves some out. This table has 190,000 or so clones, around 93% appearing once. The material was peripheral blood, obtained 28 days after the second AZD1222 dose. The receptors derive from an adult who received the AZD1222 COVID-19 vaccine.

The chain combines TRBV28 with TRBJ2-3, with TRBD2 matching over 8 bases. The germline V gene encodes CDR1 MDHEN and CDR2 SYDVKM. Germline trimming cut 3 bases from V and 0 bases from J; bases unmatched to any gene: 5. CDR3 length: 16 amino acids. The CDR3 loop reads CASSFPLADSTDTQYF. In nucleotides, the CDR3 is TGTGCCAGCAGTTTTCCACTAGCGGATAGCACAGATACGCAGTATTTT. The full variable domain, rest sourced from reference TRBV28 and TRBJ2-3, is DVKVTQSSRYLVKRTGEKVFLECVQDMDHENMFWYRQDPGLGLRLIYFSYDVKMKEKGDIPEGYSVSREKKERFSLILESASTNQTSMYLCASSFPLADSTDTQYFGPGTRLTVL.

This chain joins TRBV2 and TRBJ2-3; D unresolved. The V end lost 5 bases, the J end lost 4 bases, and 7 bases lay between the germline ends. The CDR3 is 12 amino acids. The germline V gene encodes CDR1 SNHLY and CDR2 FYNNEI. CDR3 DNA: TGTGCCAGCAGTCGCATGTCAGATACGCAGTATTTT. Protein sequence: CASSRMSDTQYF.

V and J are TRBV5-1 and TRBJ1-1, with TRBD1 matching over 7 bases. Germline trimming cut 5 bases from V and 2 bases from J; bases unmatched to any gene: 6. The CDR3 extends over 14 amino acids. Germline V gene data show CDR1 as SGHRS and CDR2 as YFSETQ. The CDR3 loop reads CASRLGTDNTEAFF. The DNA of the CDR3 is TGCGCCAGCAGGCTTGGGACAGACAACACTGAAGCTTTCTTT.

DNA of the CDR3: TGTGCCAGCAGCCGGGGACTAGCGGGGGAATCCTACAATGAGCAGTTCTTC. Its protein product is CASSRGLAGESYNEQFF. This chain connects TRBV7-3 to TRBJ2-1; TRBD2 aligns across 14 bases. Germline V gene data show CDR1 as SGHTA and CDR2 as FQGTGA. CDR3 size: 17 residues. The junction had 4 bases not matched to a gene; V was cut back by 5 bases and J by 1 base.

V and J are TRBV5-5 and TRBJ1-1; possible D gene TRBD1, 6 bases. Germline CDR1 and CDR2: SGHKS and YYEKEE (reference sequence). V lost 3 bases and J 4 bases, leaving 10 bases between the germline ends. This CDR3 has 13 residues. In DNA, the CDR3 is TGTGCCAGCAGCTCCCAAGGGGGCACTGAAGCTTTCTTT. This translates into CASSSQGGTEAFF.

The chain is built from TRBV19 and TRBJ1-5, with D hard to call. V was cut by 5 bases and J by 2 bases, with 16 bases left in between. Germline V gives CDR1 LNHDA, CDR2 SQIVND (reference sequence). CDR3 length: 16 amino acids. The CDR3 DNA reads TGTGCCAGTAGTCCCAACCGTGCCCGGGGCAATCAGCCCCAGCATTTT. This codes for CASSPNRARGNQPQHF. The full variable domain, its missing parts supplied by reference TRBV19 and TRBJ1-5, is DGGITQSPKYLFRKEGQNVTLSCEQNLNHDAMYWYRQDPGQGLRLIYYSQIVNDFQKGDIAEGYSVSREKKESFPLTVTSAQKNPTAFYLCASSPNRARGNQPQHFGDGTRLSIL.

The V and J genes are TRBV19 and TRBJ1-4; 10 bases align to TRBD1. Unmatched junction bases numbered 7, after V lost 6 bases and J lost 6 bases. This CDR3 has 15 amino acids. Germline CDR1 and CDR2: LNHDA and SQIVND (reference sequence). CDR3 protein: CASRESGTGDEKLFF. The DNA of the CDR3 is TGTGCCAGTAGAGAGAGCGGGACAGGGGATGAAAAACTGTTTTTT. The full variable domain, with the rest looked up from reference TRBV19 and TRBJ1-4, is DGGITQSPKYLFRKEGQNVTLSCEQNLNHDAMYWYRQDPGQGLRLIYYSQIVNDFQKGDIAEGYSVSREKKESFPLTVTSAQKNPTAFYLCASRESGTGDEKLFFGSGTQLSVL.

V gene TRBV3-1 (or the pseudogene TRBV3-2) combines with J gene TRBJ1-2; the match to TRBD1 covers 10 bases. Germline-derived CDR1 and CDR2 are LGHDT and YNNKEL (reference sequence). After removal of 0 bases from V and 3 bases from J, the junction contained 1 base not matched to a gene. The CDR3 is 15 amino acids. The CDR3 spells CASSQDGQGDYGYTF. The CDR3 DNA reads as TGTGCCAGCAGCCAAGACGGACAGGGGGACTATGGCTACACCTTC.

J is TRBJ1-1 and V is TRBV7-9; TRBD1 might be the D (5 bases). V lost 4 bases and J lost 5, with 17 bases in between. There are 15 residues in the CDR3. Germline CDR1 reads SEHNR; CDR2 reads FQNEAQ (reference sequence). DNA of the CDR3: TGTGCCAGCAGCTCCGGGGACGGTGTTTTAACTGAAGCTTTCTTT. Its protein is CASSSGDGVLTEAFF.

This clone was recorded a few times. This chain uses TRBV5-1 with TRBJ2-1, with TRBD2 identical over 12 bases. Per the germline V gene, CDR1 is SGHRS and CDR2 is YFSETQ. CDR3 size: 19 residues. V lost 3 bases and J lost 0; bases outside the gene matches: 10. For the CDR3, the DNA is TGCGCCAGCAGCTCCCGACTAGCGGGGGACCCGAGCTCCTACAATGAGCAGTTCTTC. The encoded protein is CASSSRLAGDPSSYNEQFF.

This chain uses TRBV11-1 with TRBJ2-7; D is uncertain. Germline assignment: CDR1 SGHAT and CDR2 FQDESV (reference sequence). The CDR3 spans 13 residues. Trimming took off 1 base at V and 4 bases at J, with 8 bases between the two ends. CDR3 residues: CASSLVLGYEQYF. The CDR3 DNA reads TGTGCCAGCAGCTTAGTGTTGGGGTACGAGCAGTACTTC.

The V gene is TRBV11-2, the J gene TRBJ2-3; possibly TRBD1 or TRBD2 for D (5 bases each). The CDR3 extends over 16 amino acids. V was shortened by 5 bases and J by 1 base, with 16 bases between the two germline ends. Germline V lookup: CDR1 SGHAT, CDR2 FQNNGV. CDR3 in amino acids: CASSQGTHSGTDTQYF. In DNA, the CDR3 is TGTGCCAGCAGCCAAGGGACCCACTCGGGCACAGATACGCAGTATTTT.

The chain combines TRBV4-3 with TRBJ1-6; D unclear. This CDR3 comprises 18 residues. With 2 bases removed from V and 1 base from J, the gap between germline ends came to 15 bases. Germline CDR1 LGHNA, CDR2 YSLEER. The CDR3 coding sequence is TGCGCCAGCAGCCAATCCAAAGGGCCCGGGTCCTATAATTCACCCCTCCACTTT. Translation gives CASSQSKGPGSYNSPLHF.

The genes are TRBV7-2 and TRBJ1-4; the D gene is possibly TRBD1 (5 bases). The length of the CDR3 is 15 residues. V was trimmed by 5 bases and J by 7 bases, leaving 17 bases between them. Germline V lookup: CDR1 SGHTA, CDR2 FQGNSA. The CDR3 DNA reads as TGTGCCAGCAGCCCCCAGCTCCGGGACGGTGAAAAACTGTTTTTT. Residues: CASSPQLRDGEKLFF.

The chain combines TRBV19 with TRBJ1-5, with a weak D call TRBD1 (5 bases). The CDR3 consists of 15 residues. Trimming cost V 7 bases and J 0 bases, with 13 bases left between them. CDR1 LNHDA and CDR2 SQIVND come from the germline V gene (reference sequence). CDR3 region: CASNGGELSNQPQHF. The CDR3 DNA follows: TGTGCCAGTAACGGGGGGGAGCTTAGCAATCAGCCCCAGCATTTT.

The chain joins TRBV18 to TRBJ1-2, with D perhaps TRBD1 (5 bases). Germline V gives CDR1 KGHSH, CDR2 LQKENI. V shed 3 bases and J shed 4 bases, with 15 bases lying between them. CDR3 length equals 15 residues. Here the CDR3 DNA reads TGTGCCAGCTCACCCCGACAGCCGTCAGCCTATGGCTACACCTTC. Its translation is CASSPRQPSAYGYTF.

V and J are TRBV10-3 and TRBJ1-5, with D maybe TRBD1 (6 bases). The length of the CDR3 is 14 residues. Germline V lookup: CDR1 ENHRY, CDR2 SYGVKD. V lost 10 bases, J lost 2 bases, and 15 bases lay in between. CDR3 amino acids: CATRGGEGNQPQHF. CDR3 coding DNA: TGTGCCACCAGGGGAGGGGAGGGCAATCAGCCCCAGCATTTT.

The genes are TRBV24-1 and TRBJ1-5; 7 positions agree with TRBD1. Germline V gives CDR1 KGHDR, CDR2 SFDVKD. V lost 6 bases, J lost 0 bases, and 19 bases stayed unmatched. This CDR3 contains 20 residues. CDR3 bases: TGTGCCACCAGTCCCCGGCCCCCGGACAGGCGACCCTATAGCAATCAGCCCCAGCATTTT. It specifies CATSPRPPDRRPYSNQPQHF.